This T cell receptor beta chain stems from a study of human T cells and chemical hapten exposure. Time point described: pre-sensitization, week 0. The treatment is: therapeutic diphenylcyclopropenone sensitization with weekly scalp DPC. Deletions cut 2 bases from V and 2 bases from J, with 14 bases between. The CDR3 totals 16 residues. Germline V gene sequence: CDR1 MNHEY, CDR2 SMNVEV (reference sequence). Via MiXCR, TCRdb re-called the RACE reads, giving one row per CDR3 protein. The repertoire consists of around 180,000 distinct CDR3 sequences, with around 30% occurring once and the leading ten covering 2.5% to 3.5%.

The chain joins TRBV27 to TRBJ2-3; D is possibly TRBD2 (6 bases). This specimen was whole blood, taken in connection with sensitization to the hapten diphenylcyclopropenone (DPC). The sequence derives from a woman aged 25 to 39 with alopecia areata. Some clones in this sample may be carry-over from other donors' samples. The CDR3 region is CASSLRWLAYTDTQYF. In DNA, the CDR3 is TGTGCCAGCAGTTTACGGTGGCTAGCGTACACAGATACGCAGTATTTT.